This paragraph reports one TCR beta chain. The V gene end was trimmed by 5 bases and the J gene end by 2 bases; junction bases not matched to a gene: 6. Germline CDR1 is MNHEY and CDR2 is SMNVEV (reference sequence). The CDR3 has 15 amino acids. The data belong to a study of blood T cell repertoires in COVID-19. Generated by immunoSEQ multiplex PCR, the TCRdb table keeps only in-frame clones and is missing some. The profile covers some 190,000 clones, with approximately 80% appearing a single time and approximately 15% taken by the ten largest. Everyone who took part was roughly 18 to 90 years old, and they came from about two dozen US areas.

The chain employs TRBV27 and TRBJ2-7; 10 bases map to TRBD1. Sequencing input: PBMCs or T cells enriched from blood (not recorded which). This clonotype originated in a man aged 60 to 69 who had been exposed to COVID-19. The CDR3 nucleotides read TGTGCCAGCAGTCCCCGGACAGGGGGACCCTACGAGCAGTACTTC. Its translation is CASSPRTGGPYEQYF.